This paragraph covers one T cell receptor beta chain sequence. These data come from a study of cytomegalovirus exposure and HLA in healthy donors. The V gene's germline CDR1 is MNHEY and CDR2 SMNVEV (reference sequence). J was trimmed by 2 bases and V by 5 bases; bases with no gene match: 7. The CDR3 sequence is 15 residues long. PCR employed 60 Vbeta and 13 Jbeta primers. Produced via immunoSEQ multiplex PCR; TCRdb's table is partial and in-frame only. The sample contains about 190,000 clones, about four fifths of which appear only once. This sequence was found in a man younger than 35 in good health and CMV-seronegative. The sequencing sample was made of PBMCs. The rearrangement uses TRBV27 and TRBJ1-2; TRBD1 matches at 8 bases. The CDR3 here is CASSRRQGQNYGYTF. As DNA, the CDR3 is TGTGCCAGCAGTCGCCGACAGGGGCAAAACTATGGCTACACCTTC.